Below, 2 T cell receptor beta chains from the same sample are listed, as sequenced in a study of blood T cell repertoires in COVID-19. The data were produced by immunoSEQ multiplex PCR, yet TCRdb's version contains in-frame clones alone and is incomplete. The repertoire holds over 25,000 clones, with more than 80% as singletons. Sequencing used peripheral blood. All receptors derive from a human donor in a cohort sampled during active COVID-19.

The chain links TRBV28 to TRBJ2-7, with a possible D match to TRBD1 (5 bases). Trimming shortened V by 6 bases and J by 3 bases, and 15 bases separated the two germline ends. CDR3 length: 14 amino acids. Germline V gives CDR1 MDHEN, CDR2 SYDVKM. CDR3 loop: CASSPITTVYEQYF. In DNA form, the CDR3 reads TGTGCCAGCAGCCCCATAACGACAGTCTACGAGCAGTACTTC. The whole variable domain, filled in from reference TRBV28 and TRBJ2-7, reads DVKVTQSSRYLVKRTGEKVFLECVQDMDHENMFWYRQDPGLGLRLIYFSYDVKMKEKGDIPEGYSVSREKKERFSLILESASTNQTSMYLCASSPITTVYEQYFGPGTRLTVT.

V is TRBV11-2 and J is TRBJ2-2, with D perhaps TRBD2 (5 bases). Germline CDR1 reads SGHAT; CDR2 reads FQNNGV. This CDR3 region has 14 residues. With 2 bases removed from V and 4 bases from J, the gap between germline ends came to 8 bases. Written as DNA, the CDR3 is TGTGCCAGCAGCTTAATCCGGGGCACCGGGGAGCTGTTTTTT. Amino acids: CASSLIRGTGELFF.